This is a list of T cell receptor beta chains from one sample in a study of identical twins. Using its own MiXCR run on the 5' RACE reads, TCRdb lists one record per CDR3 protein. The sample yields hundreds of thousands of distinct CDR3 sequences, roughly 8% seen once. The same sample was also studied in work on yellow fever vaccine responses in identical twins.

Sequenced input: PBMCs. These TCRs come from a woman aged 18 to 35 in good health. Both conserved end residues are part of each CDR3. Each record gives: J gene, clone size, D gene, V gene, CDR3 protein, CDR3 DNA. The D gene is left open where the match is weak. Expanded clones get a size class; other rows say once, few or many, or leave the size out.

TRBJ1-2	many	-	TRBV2	CASSGQLLANYGYTF	TGTGCCAGCAGTGGACAGCTTTTAGCTAACTATGGCTACACCTTC
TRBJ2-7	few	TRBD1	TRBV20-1	CSARDSRTGWSYEQYF	TGCAGTGCTAGAGATAGCCGGACAGGGTGGTCCTACGAGCAGTACTTC
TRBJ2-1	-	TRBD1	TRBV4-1	CASRLQGSAEQFF	TGCGCCAGCAGACTACAGGGGTCCGCTGAGCAGTTCTTC
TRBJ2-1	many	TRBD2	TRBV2	CASSAGTSGGFEQFF	TGTGCCAGCAGTGCCGGAACTAGCGGGGGGTTTGAGCAGTTCTTC
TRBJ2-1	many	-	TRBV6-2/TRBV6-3	CASSYEYNEQFF	TGTGCCAGCAGTTACGAGTACAATGAGCAGTTCTTC
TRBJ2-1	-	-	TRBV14	CASSHRTRGRTYNEQFF	TGTGCCAGCAGCCATCGGACACGGGGGAGGACCTACAATGAGCAGTTCTTC
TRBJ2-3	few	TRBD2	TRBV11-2	CASSLFRGGTDTQYF	TGTGCCAGCAGCTTGTTCCGGGGGGGGACAGATACGCAGTATTTT
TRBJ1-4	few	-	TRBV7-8	CASSLEILGKLFF	TGTGCCAGCAGCTTAGAAATCCTTGGAAAACTGTTTTTT
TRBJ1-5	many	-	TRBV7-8	CASSPNTKVGAHQPQHF	TGTGCCAGCAGCCCAAATACGAAGGTGGGGGCCCATCAGCCCCAGCATTTT
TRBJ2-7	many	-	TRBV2	CASNYDSMSYEQYF	TGTGCCAGCAATTATGACAGTATGTCCTACGAGCAGTACTTC
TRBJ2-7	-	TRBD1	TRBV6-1	CASSQPDRDHEQYF	TGTGCCAGCAGTCAACCCGACAGGGACCACGAGCAGTACTTC
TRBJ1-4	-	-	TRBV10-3	CAISESDSTNEKLFF	TGTGCCATCAGTGAGTCGGACTCAACTAATGAAAAACTGTTTTTT
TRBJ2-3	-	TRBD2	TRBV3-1	CASSRSGRVITDTQYF	TGTGCCAGCAGCCGTAGCGGGAGGGTTATCACAGATACGCAGTATTTT
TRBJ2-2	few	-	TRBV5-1	CASSLGSVNTGELFF	TGCGCCAGCAGCTTGGGTAGCGTGAACACCGGGGAGCTGTTTTTT
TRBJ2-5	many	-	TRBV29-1	CSVEIQGETQYF	TGCAGCGTTGAGATACAGGGCGAGACCCAGTACTTC
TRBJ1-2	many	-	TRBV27	CASSLSGSGYTF	TGTGCCAGCAGTTTATCAGGGTCTGGCTACACCTTC
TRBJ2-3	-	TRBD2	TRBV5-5	CASSLWTSGGVRDTQYF	TGTGCCAGCAGCTTATGGACTAGCGGGGGGGTACGTGATACGCAGTATTTT
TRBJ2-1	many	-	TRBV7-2	CASSLTAGALEQFF	TGTGCCAGCAGCTTAACGGCGGGGGCGCTCGAGCAGTTCTTC
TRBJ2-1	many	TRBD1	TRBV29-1	CSVEVSGGNEQFF	TGCAGCGTTGAAGTCTCAGGGGGCAATGAGCAGTTCTTC
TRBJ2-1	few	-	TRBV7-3	CASSFNSLYNEQFF	TGTGCCAGCAGCTTTAACAGCCTCTACAATGAGCAGTTCTTC
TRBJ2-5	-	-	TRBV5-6	CASSLVGVQQETQYF	TGTGCCAGCAGCTTGGTCGGGGTCCAACAAGAGACCCAGTACTTC
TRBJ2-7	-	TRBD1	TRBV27	CASRGQGTEQYF	TGTGCCAGCAGGGGACAGGGCACCGAGCAGTACTTC
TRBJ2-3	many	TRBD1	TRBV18	CASSPLGQDTQYF	TGTGCCAGCTCACCACTGGGACAGGATACGCAGTATTTT
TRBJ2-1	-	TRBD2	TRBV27	CASTNSGANLYNEQFF	TGTGCCAGCACCAACAGCGGGGCAAACCTATACAATGAGCAGTTCTTC
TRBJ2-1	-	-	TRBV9	CASSVGSGVGLFSYNEQFF	TGTGCCAGCAGCGTAGGGTCGGGGGTCGGCCTTTTCTCCTACAATGAGCAGTTCTTC
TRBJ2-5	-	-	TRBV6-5	CASSYSARGETQYF	TGTGCCAGCAGTTACTCGGCTAGAGGAGAGACCCAGTACTTC
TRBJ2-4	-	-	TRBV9	CASSVGGDLRNIQYF	TGTGCCAGCAGCGTAGGTGGGGATTTACGGAACATTCAGTACTTC